These 30 T cell receptor beta chains originate from one sample sequenced in a study of blood T cell repertoires in COVID-19. The data were produced by immunoSEQ multiplex PCR, yet TCRdb's version contains in-frame clones alone and is incomplete. The sample records about 130,000 clones, almost 70% being singletons. Input material: peripheral blood. These receptors all stem from a woman aged 70-85 years with acute or convalescent COVID-19.

The chain recombines TRBV6-5 with TRBJ2-5; 7 bases align to TRBD1. Per the germline V gene, CDR1 is MNHEY and CDR2 is SVGAGI. Trimming removed 6 bases from V and 4 bases from J; junction bases left unmatched: 2. This CDR3 contains 12 residues. Written as DNA, the CDR3 is TGTGCCAGCAGGACAGGGAGAGAGACCCAGTACTTC. Amino acids: CASRTGRETQYF.

The CDR3 DNA reads TGTGCCAGCAGTCCGATGGTAGCGGGGGACCAAGAGACCCAGTACTTC. This translates into CASSPMVAGDQETQYF. This rearrangement joins TRBV27 to TRBJ2-5; 9 bases are a match to TRBD2. Germline CDR1 is MNHEY and CDR2 is SMNVEV (reference sequence). The length of the CDR3 is 16 residues. The junction had 7 bases not matched to a gene; V was cut back by 5 bases and J by 0 bases.

The genes are TRBV10-3 and TRBJ2-5, with 8 bases that match TRBD2. The CDR3 loop spans 13 amino acids. V lost 6 bases to trimming and J lost 4 bases; unmatched junction nucleotides: 4. CDR1 ENHRY and CDR2 SYGVKD come from the germline V gene. In DNA, the CDR3 is TGTGCCATCAGAATAGCGGGGACAGAGACCCAGTACTTC. Its translation is CAIRIAGTETQYF.

The V and J genes are TRBV30 and TRBJ1-1; D may be TRBD1 (5 bases). The length of the CDR3 is 11 residues. Deletions cut 7 bases from V and 5 bases from J, with 11 bases between. Looked up from germline, CDR1 is GTSNPN and CDR2 is SVGIG (reference sequence). In nucleotides, the CDR3 is TGTGCCTCGACAGAAGGGACTGAAGCTTTCTTT. Encoded protein: CASTEGTEAFF. The full variable domain, rest sourced from reference TRBV30 and TRBJ1-1, is SQTIHQWPATLVQPVGSPLSLECTVEGTSNPNLYWYRQAAGRGLQLLFYSVGIGQISSEVPQNLSASRPQDRQFILSSKKLLLSDSGFYLCASTEGTEAFFGQGTRLTVV.

This rearrangement joins TRBV3-1 (or the pseudogene TRBV3-2) to TRBJ2-2; TRBD1 is a possible D gene (6 bases). The CDR3 is made up of 20 amino acids. CDR1 and CDR2 from the germline V gene are LGHDT and YNNKEL (reference sequence). The ends were cut back, 1 base at V and 0 bases at J, with 21 bases in the middle. CDR3 sequence (DNA): TGTGCCAGCAGCCAAGCTCCGCCAGGGGTCTATTCAACGAACACCGGGGAGCTGTTTTTT. Its protein is CASSQAPPGVYSTNTGELFF.

V is TRBV28 and J is TRBJ2-3; 7 bases align to TRBD2. The germline gives CDR1 MDHEN, CDR2 SYDVKM. This CDR3 has 15 amino acids. With V trimmed by 5 bases and J by 0 bases, 5 bases remained unmatched. This chain's CDR3 is CASSERRGSTDTQYF. The CDR3 DNA follows: TGTGCCAGCAGTGAGAGGCGGGGGAGCACAGATACGCAGTATTTT.

This clone was picked up a small number of times. The J gene is TRBJ2-1, the V gene TRBV2; 12 nucleotides match TRBD2. The germline V gene encodes CDR1 SNHLY and CDR2 FYNNEI. J was trimmed by 5 bases and V by 6 bases; bases with no gene match: 11. There are 17 residues in the CDR3. CDR3 nucleotides: TGTGCCAGCAGGCGACTAGCGGGGGACACCGCAAACAATGAGCAGTTCTTC. Translated, it gives CASRRLAGDTANNEQFF.

The chain uses TRBV12-5 and TRBJ2-7, with 7 bases fitting TRBD2. The CDR3 length is 13 residues. The J segment lost 7 bases and the V segment lost 6 bases, leaving 9 bases of the junction unmatched. CDR1 is LGHNT and CDR2 is FRNRAP in the germline V gene. Here the CDR3 DNA reads TGTGCTAGTGGAGGGAGGGCTACTGGGGAGCAGTACTTC. Its protein is CASGGRATGEQYF.

V and J are TRBV2 and TRBJ1-1; perhaps TRBD1 as D (6 bases). Germline V gene lookup returns CDR1 SNHLY and CDR2 FYNNEI. CDR3 length equals 15 residues. The V end lost 2 bases, the J end lost 4 bases, and 14 bases lay between the germline ends. The CDR3 is CASSEITGTSTEAFF. The CDR3 DNA reads TGTGCCAGCAGTGAAATTACAGGGACGAGCACTGAAGCTTTCTTT.

V gene TRBV7-2 combines with J gene TRBJ2-1, with 9 positions matching TRBD2. Germline loops: CDR1 SGHTA, CDR2 FQGNSA. The CDR3 is 16 amino acids. After removal of 5 bases from V and 2 bases from J, the junction contained 7 bases not matched to a gene. The CDR3 loop reads CASSLLAGEAYNEQFF. CDR3 DNA: TGTGCCAGCAGCCTCTTAGCGGGAGAAGCCTACAATGAGCAGTTCTTC.

The chain uses TRBV2 and TRBJ2-1, with D unclear. V was shortened by 5 bases and J by 2 bases, with 10 bases between the two germline ends. CDR1 is SNHLY and CDR2 is FYNNEI in the germline V gene. This CDR3 has 14 residues. CDR3 amino acids: CASSTTDTYNEQFF. CDR3 DNA: TGTGCCAGCAGTACGACTGATACCTACAATGAGCAGTTCTTC.

This chain links TRBV15 with TRBJ1-2; D gene uncertain. The CDR3 covers 13 residues. The germline V and J ends were trimmed by 5 bases and 3 bases, with 10 bases remaining between them. Germline CDR1 reads LNHNV; CDR2 reads YYDKDF (reference sequence). In DNA form, the CDR3 reads TGTGCCACCAGCCGAGGGCTGGACTATGGCTACACCTTC. Residues: CATSRGLDYGYTF.

V and J are TRBV7-9 and TRBJ1-4; no definite D call. Trimming removed 1 base at V and 7 bases at J, with 10 bases between. Germline V gene data show CDR1 as SEHNR and CDR2 as FQNEAQ (reference sequence). The CDR3 covers 14 residues. The CDR3 DNA sequence: TGTGCCAGCAGCTTAGGAGGAGTGGGTGAAAAACTGTTTTTT. This sequence encodes CASSLGGVGEKLFF.

This clone was found many times. This CDR3 is CASKLGAGEQFF. CDR3 coding DNA: TGTGCCAGTAAATTAGGGGCGGGAGAGCAGTTCTTC. The V and J genes are TRBV11-2 and TRBJ2-1; tentative D call: TRBD2 (6 bases). V lost 9 bases and J 10 bases, leaving 16 bases between the germline ends. The CDR3 totals 12 residues. Germline-derived CDR1 and CDR2 are SGHAT and FQNNGV. Using reference TRBV11-2 and TRBJ2-1 for the parts outside the CDR3, the full variable domain is EAGVAQSPRYKIIEKRQSVAFWCNPISGHATLYWYQQILGQGPKLLIQFQNNGVVDDSQLPKDRFSAERLKGVDSTLKIQPAKLEDSAVYLCASKLGAGEQFFGPGTRLTVL.

The chain uses TRBV5-1 and TRBJ2-5; unclear D gene. Germline V gene sequence: CDR1 SGHRS, CDR2 YFSETQ. Between the trimmed V and J ends, which lost 7 bases and 7 bases, there was a span of 11 bases. This CDR3 is built from 11 residues. The CDR3 coding sequence is TGCGCCAGCTCGACAACAGTGACCCAGTACTTC. Encoded protein: CASSTTVTQYF.

This chain links TRBV6-2 or TRBV6-3 with TRBJ1-5; 8 bases align to TRBD1. The germline CDR1 and CDR2 sequences are MNHEY and SVGEGT. V lost 2 bases and J lost 5; bases outside the gene matches: 5. This CDR3 spans 15 amino acids. The CDR3 protein is CASSYRQGWDQPQHF. Written as DNA, the CDR3 is TGTGCCAGCAGTTACCGACAGGGGTGGGATCAGCCCCAGCATTTT.

The rearrangement uses TRBV5-5 and TRBJ1-6; a weak D match, TRBD1 (6 bases). CDR1 and CDR2 (germline): SGHKS, YYEKEE (reference sequence). The CDR3 totals 15 residues. Trimming cost V 4 bases and J 7 bases, with 15 bases left between them. In DNA, the CDR3 is TGTGCCAGCAGCCCTACAGGGATTTCAAATTCACCCCTCCACTTT. Amino acids: CASSPTGISNSPLHF.

J is TRBJ1-2 and V is TRBV5-1; 7 bases fit TRBD1. The CDR3 is made up of 14 amino acids. CDR1 is SGHRS and CDR2 is YFSETQ in the germline V gene. Trimming cost V 3 bases and J 5 bases; bases outside gene matches: 7. CDR3 sequence: CASSSGTVDYGYTF. In DNA form, the CDR3 reads TGCGCCAGCAGCTCCGGGACAGTCGATTATGGCTACACCTTC.

This clone was detected a few times. The chain joins TRBV4-3 to TRBJ2-7; 8 bases agree with TRBD1. This CDR3 is 15 amino acids long. V lost 1 base and J lost 0; bases outside the gene matches: 2. The V gene's germline CDR1 is LGHNA and CDR2 YSLEER. DNA of the CDR3: TGCGCCAGCAGCCAAGGACAGGGGCCCTCCTACGAGCAGTACTTC. It specifies CASSQGQGPSYEQYF.

This clone was counted between two and nine times. The CDR3 DNA reads TGTGCCAGCAGTCCAGGTGCGAAAGAGACCCAGTACTTC. It encodes CASSPGAKETQYF. The V call is TRBV2, the J call TRBJ2-5; the D is unclear. Germline V gene data show CDR1 as SNHLY and CDR2 as FYNNEI. The CDR3 sequence is 13 residues long. V lost 5 bases and J 3 bases, leaving 10 bases between the germline ends.

This clone occurred a few times. The rearrangement uses TRBV10-3 and TRBJ2-2; the match to TRBD1 covers 8 bases. Trimming took 4 bases from V and 13 from J; bases not matched to a gene: 8. This CDR3 comprises 13 residues. In germline, CDR1 is ENHRY, CDR2 SYGVKD. CDR3 protein: CAISAGGGSRLFF. The CDR3 coding sequence is TGTGCCATCAGTGCAGGGGGCGGTAGTAGGCTGTTTTTT.

V gene TRBV19 combines with J gene TRBJ2-1, with TRBD1 matching 7 bases. Germline CDR1 is LNHDA and CDR2 is SQIVND (reference sequence). Trimming cost V 3 bases and J 8 bases; bases outside gene matches: 10. This CDR3 contains 15 residues. CDR3 nucleotide sequence: TGTGCCAGTAGTATGGGCACAGGGGCGCAAGATGAGCAGTTCTTC. Translation gives CASSMGTGAQDEQFF.

This chain connects TRBV29-1 to TRBJ2-1; maybe TRBD2 (6 bases). CDR3 length: 14 residues. CDR1 and CDR2 from the germline V gene are SQVTM and ANQGSEA. Trimming took 7 bases from V and 0 from J, leaving 13 bases between them. CDR3 amino acids: CSAIRGTSYNEQFF. CDR3 coding DNA: TGCAGCGCAATCCGGGGGACCTCCTACAATGAGCAGTTCTTC.

For the CDR3, the DNA is TGTGCCTGGAGTAGGGGACAGGGCCCCTACGAGCAGTACTTC. It is translated as CAWSRGQGPYEQYF. V is TRBV30 and J is TRBJ2-7; 9 bases are a match to TRBD1. After removal of 2 bases from V and 2 bases from J, the junction contained 4 bases not matched to a gene. This CDR3 spans 14 amino acids. Germline CDR1 reads GTSNPN; CDR2 reads SVGIG (reference sequence). The full variable domain, rest sourced from reference TRBV30 and TRBJ2-7, is SQTIHQWPATLVQPVGSPLSLECTVEGTSNPNLYWYRQAAGRGLQLLFYSVGIGQISSEVPQNLSASRPQDRQFILSSKKLLLSDSGFYLCAWSRGQGPYEQYFGPGTRLTVT.

The gene calls are TRBV27 and TRBJ2-1, with 8 bases aligning to TRBD2. Germline CDR1 MNHEY, CDR2 SMNVEV (reference sequence). The CDR3 extends over 15 amino acids. The junction had 7 bases not matched to a gene; V was cut back by 9 bases and J by 0 bases. The CDR3: CASSAGGLSYNEQFF. The CDR3 coding sequence is TGTGCCAGTTCCGCGGGGGGCCTCTCCTACAATGAGCAGTTCTTC.

The chain's CDR3 is CASREDARSGNTIYF. The CDR3 DNA reads as TGTGCCAGCAGGGAGGACGCACGCTCTGGAAACACCATATATTTT. This chain uses TRBV2 with TRBJ1-3; D gene unclear. V gave up 6 bases and J gave up 0 bases, with 12 bases separating them. Germline V lookup: CDR1 SNHLY, CDR2 FYNNEI. The CDR3 runs to 15 residues.

The chain has TRBV27 and TRBJ1-2, with TRBD1 identical over 9 bases. J gave up 8 bases and V 2 bases, and 3 bases lay outside the gene matches. Germline V gene lookup returns CDR1 MNHEY and CDR2 SMNVEV (reference sequence). The length of the CDR3 is 13 residues. The CDR3 sequence: CASSLGTGLGYTF. CDR3 DNA: TGTGCCAGCAGTTTAGGGACAGGGTTGGGCTACACCTTC.

The V call is TRBV28, the J call TRBJ1-6; a weak D match, TRBD1 (5 bases). Per the germline V gene, CDR1 is MDHEN and CDR2 is SYDVKM. The CDR3 runs to 18 residues. Trimming took off 3 bases at V and 0 bases at J, with 15 bases between the two ends. CDR3 nucleotides: TGTGCCAGCAGTTTCCAGGGTCCCTTTAGCTCCTATAATTCACCCCTCCACTTT. Translated, it gives CASSFQGPFSSYNSPLHF.

V and J are TRBV6-6 and TRBJ2-7, with 7 bases lining up with TRBD1. Germline CDR1 is MNHNY and CDR2 is SVGAGI (reference sequence). The CDR3 consists of 13 residues. J was trimmed by 3 bases and V by 4 bases; bases with no gene match: 3. The CDR3 DNA follows: TGTGCCAGCAGTTTCGACAGGGACTACGAGCAGTACTTC. Translating gives CASSFDRDYEQYF.

The V gene is TRBV12-3 or TRBV12-4, the J gene TRBJ1-5; 8 nucleotides agree with TRBD1. This CDR3 has 12 amino acids. J gave up 7 bases and V 4 bases, and 0 bases lay outside the gene matches. Written as DNA, the CDR3 is TGTGCCAGCAGTTCAGGGGGCCAGCCCCAGCATTTT. It codes for CASSSGGQPQHF.